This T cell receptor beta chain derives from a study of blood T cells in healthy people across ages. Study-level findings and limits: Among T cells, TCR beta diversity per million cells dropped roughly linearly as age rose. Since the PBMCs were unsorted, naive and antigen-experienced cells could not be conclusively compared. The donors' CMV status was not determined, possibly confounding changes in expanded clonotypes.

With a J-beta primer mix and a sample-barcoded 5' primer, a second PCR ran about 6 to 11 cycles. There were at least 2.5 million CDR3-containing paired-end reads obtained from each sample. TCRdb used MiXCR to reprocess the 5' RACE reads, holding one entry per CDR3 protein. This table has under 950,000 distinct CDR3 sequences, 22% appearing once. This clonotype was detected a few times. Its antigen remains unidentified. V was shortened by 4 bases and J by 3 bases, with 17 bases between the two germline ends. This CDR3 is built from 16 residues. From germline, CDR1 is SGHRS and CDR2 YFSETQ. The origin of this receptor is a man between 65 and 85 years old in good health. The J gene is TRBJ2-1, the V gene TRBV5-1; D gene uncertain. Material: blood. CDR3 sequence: CASSSGMRTSYNEQFF. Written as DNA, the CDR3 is TGCGCCAGCAGCAGTGGCATGCGGACGAGCTACAATGAGCAGTTCTTC.